Sequencing of this T cell receptor beta chain was carried out in a study of blood T cell repertoires in COVID-19. Study-level background: Both acute and convalescent COVID-19 samples were obtained from the United States, Italy and Spain. PBMCs, B-cell-depleted T cells, or T cells provided the cDNA or gDNA that made up the material.

The CDR3 extends over 16 amino acids. The V gene lost 2 bases and the J gene lost 4 bases, with 17 bases spanning the gap. Germline values: CDR1 SGHTA, CDR2 FQGTGA. Authors' processing steps: It was from reference gene primer amplification that nucleated cell counts were estimated. Generated by immunoSEQ multiplex PCR, the TCRdb table keeps only in-frame clones and is missing some. V, J and clone size were drawn from that table, and D and trimming were deduced from the DNA. The sample shows some 67,000 clones, about nine tenths of them seen only once. Material: peripheral blood. This TCR was sampled from a man in his fifties with active COVID-19. V is TRBV7-3 and J is TRBJ2-5; tentatively, D is TRBD2 (5 bases). CDR3 sequence: CASSLDPRGNTETQYF. The CDR3, as DNA: TGTGCCAGCAGCTTAGACCCACGGGGAAATACAGAGACCCAGTACTTC. Full variable domain (outside the CDR3, taken from reference TRBV7-3 and TRBJ2-5): GAGVSQTPSNKVTEKGKYVELRCDPISGHTALYWYRQSLGQGPEFLIYFQGTGAADDSGLPNDRFFAVRPEGSVSTLKIQRTERGDSAVYLCASSLDPRGNTETQYFGPGTRLLVL.